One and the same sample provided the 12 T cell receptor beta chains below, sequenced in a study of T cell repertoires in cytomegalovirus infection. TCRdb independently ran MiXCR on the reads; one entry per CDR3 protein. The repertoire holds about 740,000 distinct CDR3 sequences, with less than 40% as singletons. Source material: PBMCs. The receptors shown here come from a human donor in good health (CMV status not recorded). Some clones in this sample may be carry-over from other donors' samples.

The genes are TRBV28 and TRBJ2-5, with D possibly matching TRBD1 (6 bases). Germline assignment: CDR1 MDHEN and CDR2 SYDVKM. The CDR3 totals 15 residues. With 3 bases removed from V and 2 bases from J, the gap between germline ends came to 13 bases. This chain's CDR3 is CASSFRIRGQETQYF. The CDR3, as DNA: TGTGCCAGCAGTTTCCGCATCAGGGGACAAGAGACCCAGTACTTC. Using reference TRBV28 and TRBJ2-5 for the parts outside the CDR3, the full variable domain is DVKVTQSSRYLVKRTGEKVFLECVQDMDHENMFWYRQDPGLGLRLIYFSYDVKMKEKGDIPEGYSVSREKKERFSLILESASTNQTSMYLCASSFRIRGQETQYFGPGTRLLVL.

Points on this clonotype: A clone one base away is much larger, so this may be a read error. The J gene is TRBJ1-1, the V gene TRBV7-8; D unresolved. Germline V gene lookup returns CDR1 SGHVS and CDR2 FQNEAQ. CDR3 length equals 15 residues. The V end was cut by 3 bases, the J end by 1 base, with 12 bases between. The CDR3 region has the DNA TGTGCCAGCAGCTTCAAGGCAAGGAGGAACACTGAAGCTTTCTTT. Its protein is CASSFKARRNTEAFF.

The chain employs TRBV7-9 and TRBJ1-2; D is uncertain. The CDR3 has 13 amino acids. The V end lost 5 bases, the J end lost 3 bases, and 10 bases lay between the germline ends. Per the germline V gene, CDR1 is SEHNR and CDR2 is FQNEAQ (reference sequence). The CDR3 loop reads CASSQEAYYGYTF. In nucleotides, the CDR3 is TGTGCCAGCAGCCAGGAGGCCTACTATGGCTACACCTTC.

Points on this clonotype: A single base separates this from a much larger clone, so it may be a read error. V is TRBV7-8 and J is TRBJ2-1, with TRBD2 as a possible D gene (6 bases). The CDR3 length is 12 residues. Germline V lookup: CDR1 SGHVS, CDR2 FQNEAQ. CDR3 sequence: CSSSRTGDEQFF. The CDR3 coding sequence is TGTTCCAGCAGCCGGACGGGAGATGAGCAGTTCTTC.

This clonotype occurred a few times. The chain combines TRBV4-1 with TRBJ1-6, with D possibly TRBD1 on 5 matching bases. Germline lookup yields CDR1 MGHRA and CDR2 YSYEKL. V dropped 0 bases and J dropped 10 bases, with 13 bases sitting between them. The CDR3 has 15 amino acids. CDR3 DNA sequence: TGCGCCAGCAGCCAAGACGGGGCTAGGGGCTCACCCCTCCACTTT. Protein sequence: CASSQDGARGSPLHF.

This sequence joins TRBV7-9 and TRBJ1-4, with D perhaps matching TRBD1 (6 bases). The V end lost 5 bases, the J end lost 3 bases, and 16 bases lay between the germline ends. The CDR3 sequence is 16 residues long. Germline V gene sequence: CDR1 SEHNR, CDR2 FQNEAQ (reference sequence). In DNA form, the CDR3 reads TGTGCCAGCAGCGCAGGGGTTTGGGCGGCTAATGAAAAACTGTTTTTT. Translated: CASSAGVWAANEKLFF.

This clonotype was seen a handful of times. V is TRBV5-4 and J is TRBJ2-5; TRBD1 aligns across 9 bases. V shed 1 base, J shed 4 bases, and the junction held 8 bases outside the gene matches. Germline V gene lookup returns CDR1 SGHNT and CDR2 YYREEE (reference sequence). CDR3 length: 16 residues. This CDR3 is CASSLNTGGIGETQYF. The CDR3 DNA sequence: TGTGCCAGCAGCTTGAATACAGGGGGCATCGGAGAGACCCAGTACTTC.

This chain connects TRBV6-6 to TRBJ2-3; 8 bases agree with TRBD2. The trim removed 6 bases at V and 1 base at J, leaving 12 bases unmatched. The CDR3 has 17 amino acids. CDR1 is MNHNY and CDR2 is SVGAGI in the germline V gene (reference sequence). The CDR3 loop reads CASRQYRNSGGTDTQYF. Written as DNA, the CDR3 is TGTGCCAGCAGGCAGTACCGGAATAGCGGGGGCACAGATACGCAGTATTTT.

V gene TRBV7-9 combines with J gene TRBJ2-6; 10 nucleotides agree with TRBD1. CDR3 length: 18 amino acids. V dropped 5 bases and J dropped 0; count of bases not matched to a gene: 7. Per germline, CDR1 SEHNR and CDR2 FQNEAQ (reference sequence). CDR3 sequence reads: CASSPGRDRGSGANVLTF. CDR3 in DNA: TGTGCCAGCAGCCCGGGCCGGGACAGGGGCTCTGGGGCCAACGTCCTGACTTTC.

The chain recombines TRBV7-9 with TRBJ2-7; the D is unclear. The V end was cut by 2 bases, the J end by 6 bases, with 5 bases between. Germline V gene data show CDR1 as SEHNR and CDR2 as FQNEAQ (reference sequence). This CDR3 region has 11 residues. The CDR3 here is CASSLQSEQYF. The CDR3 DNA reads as TGTGCCAGCAGCTTACAGAGCGAGCAGTACTTC. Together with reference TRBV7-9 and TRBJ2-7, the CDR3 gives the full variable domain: DTGVSQNPRHKITKRGQNVTFRCDPISEHNRLYWYRQTLGQGPEFLTYFQNEAQLEKSRLLSDRFSAERPKGSFSTLEIQRTEQGDSAMYLCASSLQSEQYFGPGTRLTVT.

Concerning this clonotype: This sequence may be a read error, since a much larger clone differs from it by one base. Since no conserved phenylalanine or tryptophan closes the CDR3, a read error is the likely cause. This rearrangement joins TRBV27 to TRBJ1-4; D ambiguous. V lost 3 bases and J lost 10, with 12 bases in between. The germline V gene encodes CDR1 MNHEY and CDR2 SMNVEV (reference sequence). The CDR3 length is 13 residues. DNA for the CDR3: TGTGCCAGCAGTTTCGCGATCTTGGGAAAACTGTTTTGT. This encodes CASSFAILGKLFC.

The CDR3 sequence: CASSSFWTDSSYEQYF. The CDR3 nucleotides are TGTGCCAGCAGTTCATTCTGGACAGACAGCTCCTACGAGCAGTACTTC. This sequence joins TRBV28 and TRBJ2-7; D may be TRBD1 (6 bases). Germline assignment: CDR1 MDHEN and CDR2 SYDVKM. The CDR3 runs 16 residues. V lost 4 bases and J lost 0, with 16 bases in between.